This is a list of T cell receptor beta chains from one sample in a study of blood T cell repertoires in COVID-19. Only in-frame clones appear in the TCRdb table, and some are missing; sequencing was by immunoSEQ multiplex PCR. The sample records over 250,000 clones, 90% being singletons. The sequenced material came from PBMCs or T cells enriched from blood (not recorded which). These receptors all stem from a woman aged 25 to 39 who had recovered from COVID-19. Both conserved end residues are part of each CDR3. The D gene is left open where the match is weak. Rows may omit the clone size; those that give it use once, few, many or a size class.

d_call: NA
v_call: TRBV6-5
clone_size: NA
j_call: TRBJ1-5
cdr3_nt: TGTGCCAGCAGCCTCAGGGTCGATCAGCCCCAGCATTTT
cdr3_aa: CASSLRVDQPQHF

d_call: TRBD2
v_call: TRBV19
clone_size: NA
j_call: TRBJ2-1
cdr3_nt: TGTGCCAGTAGTACCCTTTTTTCTAGCGGGAGTCGGGGCAATGAGCAGTTCTTC
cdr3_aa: CASSTLFSSGSRGNEQFF

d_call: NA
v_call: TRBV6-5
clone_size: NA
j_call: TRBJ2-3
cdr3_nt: TGTGCCAGCTCCATCACAGATACGCAGTATTTT
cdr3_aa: CASSITDTQYF

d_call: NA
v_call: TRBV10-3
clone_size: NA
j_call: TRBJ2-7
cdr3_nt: TGTGCCATCAGTGGATTGCCGGGACCCAATCACGGGGGCGAGCAGTACTTC
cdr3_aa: CAISGLPGPNHGGEQYF

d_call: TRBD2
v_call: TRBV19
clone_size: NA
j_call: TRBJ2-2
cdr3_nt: TGTGCCAGTAGTATCCGCGGGAGGGGGATCGGGGAGCTGTTTTTT
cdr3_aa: CASSIRGRGIGELFF

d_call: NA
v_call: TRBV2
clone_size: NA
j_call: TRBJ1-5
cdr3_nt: TGTGCCAGCAGTGAAGGGACATCAAGCAATCAGCCCCAGCATTTT
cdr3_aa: CASSEGTSSNQPQHF

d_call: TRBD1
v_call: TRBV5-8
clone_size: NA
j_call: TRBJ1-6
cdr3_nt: TGTGCCAGCAGCTTGCGGGGACAGGTTTCCTATAATTCACCCCTCCACTTT
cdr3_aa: CASSLRGQVSYNSPLHF

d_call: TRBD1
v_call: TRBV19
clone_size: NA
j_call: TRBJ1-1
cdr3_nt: TGTGCCAGTAGCCAGGGACAGGCTTACGACACTGAAGCTTTCTTT
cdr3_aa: CASSQGQAYDTEAFF

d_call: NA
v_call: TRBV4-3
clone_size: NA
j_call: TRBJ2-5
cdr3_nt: TGCGCCAGCAGCCAAGACTCCAGCGCGAGGGAGACCCAGTACTTC
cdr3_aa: CASSQDSSARETQYF

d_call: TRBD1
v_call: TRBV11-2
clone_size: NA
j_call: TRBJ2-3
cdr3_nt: TGTGCCAGCAGCTTTCCAGGGGGATTTAGTACAGATACGCAGTATTTT
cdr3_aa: CASSFPGGFSTDTQYF

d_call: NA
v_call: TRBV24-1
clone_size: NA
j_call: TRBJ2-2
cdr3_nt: TGTGCCACCAGTGATTTGGGGGCCGACACCGGGGAGCTGTTTTTT
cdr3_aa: CATSDLGADTGELFF

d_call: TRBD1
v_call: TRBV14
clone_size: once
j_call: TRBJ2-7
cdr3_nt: TGTGCCAGCAGCCGTGGCCCCGGGACAGGGGTGTACGAGCAGTACTTC
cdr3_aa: CASSRGPGTGVYEQYF

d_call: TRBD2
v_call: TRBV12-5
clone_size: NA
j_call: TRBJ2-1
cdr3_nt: TGTGCTAGTGGTTTCGGGGGGTACAATGAGCAGTTCTTC
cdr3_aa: CASGFGGYNEQFF

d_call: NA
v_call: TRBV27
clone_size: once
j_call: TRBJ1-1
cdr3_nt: TGTGCCAGCAGTTATACAGGGTACACTGAAGCTTTCTTT
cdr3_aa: CASSYTGYTEAFF

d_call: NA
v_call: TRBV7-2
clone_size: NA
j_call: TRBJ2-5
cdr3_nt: TGTGCCAGCAGCTCACAGGTGGAGGAGACCCAGTACTTC
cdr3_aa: CASSSQVEETQYF

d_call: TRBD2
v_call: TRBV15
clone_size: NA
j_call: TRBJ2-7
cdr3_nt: TGTGCCACCAGCTCTACTAGCGGGACGAGCTCCTACGAGCAGTACTTC
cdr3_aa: CATSSTSGTSSYEQYF

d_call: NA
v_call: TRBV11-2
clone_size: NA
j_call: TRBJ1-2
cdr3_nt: TGTGCCAGCAGCTTACTTGGCCCAAACAACTATGGCTACACCTTC
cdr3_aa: CASSLLGPNNYGYTF

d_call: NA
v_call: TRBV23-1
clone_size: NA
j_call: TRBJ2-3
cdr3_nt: TGCGCCAGCAGTCAACCGGGGGTGGCCGATACGCAGTATTTT
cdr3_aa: CASSQPGVADTQYF

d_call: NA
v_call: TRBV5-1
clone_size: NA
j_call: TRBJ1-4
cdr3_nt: TGCGCCAGCAGACCGGGAGAGAATGAAAAACTGTTTTTT
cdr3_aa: CASRPGENEKLFF

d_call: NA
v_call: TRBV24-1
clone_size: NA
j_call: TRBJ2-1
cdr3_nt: TGTGCCACCAGTGATCATAGTATCTCCTACAATGAGCAGTTCTTC
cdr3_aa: CATSDHSISYNEQFF

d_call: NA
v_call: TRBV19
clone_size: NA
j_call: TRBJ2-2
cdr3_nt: TGTGCCAGTACCCCCGGGGGTGGGAATAGATCCGGGGAGCTGTTTTTT
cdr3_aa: CASTPGGGNRSGELFF

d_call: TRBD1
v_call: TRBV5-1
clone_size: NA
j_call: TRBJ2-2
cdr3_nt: TGCGCCAGCAGCATGTATGGGACAGGGGGCTCCACCGGGGAGCTGTTTTTT
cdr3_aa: CASSMYGTGGSTGELFF

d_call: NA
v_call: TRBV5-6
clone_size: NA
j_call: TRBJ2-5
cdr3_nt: TGTGCCAGCAGCTTTTGGCGTCTGGGTAGCGAGACCCAGTACTTC
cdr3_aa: CASSFWRLGSETQYF

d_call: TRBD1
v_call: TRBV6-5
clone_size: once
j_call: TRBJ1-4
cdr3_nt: TGTGCCAGCAGCCGATCAACAGGGGGATATGAAAAACTGTTTTTT
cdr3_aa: CASSRSTGGYEKLFF

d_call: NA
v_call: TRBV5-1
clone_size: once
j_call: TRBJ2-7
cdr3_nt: TGCGCCAGCAGCTCTACAGGGTCGTCCTACGAGCAGTACTTC
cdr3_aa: CASSSTGSSYEQYF

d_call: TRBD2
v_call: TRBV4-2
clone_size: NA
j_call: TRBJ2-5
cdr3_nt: TGTGCCAGCAGCCAGGAAGGGCTAGCGGGAGGTCGAGAGACCCAGTACTTC
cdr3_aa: CASSQEGLAGGRETQYF

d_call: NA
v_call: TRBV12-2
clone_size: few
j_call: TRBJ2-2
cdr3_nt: TGTGCAAGTCGCTTAGATCGGGGGAGGGCGAACACCGGGGAGCTGTTTTTT
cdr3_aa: CASRLDRGRANTGELFF

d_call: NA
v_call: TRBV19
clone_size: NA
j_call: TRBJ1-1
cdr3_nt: TGTGCCAGTAGTATTTCCGCCGGGACACTGAACACTGAAGCTTTCTTT
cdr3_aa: CASSISAGTLNTEAFF

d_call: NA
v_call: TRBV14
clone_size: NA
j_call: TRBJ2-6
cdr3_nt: TGTGCCAGCAGCCAAGTTCTATCTGGGGCCAACGTCCTGACTTTC
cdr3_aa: CASSQVLSGANVLTF

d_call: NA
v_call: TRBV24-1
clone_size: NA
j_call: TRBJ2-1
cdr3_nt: TGTGCCACCAGTGATTTGCAGGCAGGGGTTGGTGAGCAGTTCTTC
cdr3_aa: CATSDLQAGVGEQFF

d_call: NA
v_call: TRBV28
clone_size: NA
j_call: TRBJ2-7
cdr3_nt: TGTGCCAGCAGTCCTAGCGCCCCTTCCTACGAGCAGTACTTC
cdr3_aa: CASSPSAPSYEQYF

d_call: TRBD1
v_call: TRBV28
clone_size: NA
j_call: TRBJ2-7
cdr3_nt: TGTGCCAGCATGCTACCTGACAGGGGCCGGGAGCAGTACTTC
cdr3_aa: CASMLPDRGREQYF

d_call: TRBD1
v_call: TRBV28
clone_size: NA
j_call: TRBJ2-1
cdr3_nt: TGTGCCAGCAGTTCTGGACAGGATCGGGTTAGGGAGCAGTTCTTC
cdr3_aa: CASSSGQDRVREQFF

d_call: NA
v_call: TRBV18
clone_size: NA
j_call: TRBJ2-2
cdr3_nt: TGTGCCAGCTCACAAGACAGGACGACCGGGGAGCTGTTTTTT
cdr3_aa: CASSQDRTTGELFF

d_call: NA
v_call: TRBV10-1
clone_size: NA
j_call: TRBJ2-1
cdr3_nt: TGCGCCAGCATGGGGCGTAATGAGCAGTTCTTC
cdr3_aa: CASMGRNEQFF

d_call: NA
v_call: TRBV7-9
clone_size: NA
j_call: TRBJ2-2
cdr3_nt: TGTGCCAGCAGCTTAACAGGGACGAACACCGGGGAGCTGTTTTTT
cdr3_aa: CASSLTGTNTGELFF

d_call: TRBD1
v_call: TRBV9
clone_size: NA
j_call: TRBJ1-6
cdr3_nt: TGTGCCAGCAGCGCAACATCAGGGGGAGGAGGTTCACCCCTCCACTTT
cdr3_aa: CASSATSGGGGSPLHF

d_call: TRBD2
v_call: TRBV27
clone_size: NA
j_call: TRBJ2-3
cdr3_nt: TGTGCCAGCAGTCCACTAGCGGGAGGGGATACGCAGTATTTT
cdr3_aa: CASSPLAGGDTQYF

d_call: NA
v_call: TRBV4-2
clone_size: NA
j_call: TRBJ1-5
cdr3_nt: TGTGCCAGCAGCCAAGACAGGAGCAATCAGCCCCAGCATTTT
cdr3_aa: CASSQDRSNQPQHF